The clone carrying this T cell receptor (beta chain) has just a few counts. This sample was included in a study of blood T cell repertoires in COVID-19. Across the whole study: The samples span acute and convalescent COVID-19 from the United States, Italy and Spain.

Trimming pared 5 bases from V and 0 bases from J, leaving 13 bases between. The CDR3 sequence is 15 residues long. Germline-derived CDR1 and CDR2 are MNHEY and SMNVEV (reference sequence). Original methodology: Estimates of nucleated cell counts were drawn from the amplification of reference gene primers. TCRdb's table, derived via immunoSEQ multiplex PCR, lists solely in-frame clones and lacks some. D and trimming come from the DNA, and the V and J calls and clone size come from that table. The sample has over 200,000 clones; roughly 80% are singletons. The chain employs TRBV27 and TRBJ1-1; weak D call: TRBD1 (5 bases). The sample taken for sequencing was peripheral blood. The TCR comes from a human donor in a cohort sampled during active COVID-19. CDR3 amino acids: CASSRLGAMNTEAFF. Here the CDR3 DNA reads TGTGCCAGCAGTAGACTTGGGGCAATGAACACTGAAGCTTTCTTT.